Following are 26 T cell receptor beta chains from one sample sequenced in a study of regulatory T cells in long-lasting Graves disease. Building of the TCR beta libraries involved iRepertoire HTBI primers and Arm-PCR of CDR3 regions. TCRdb processed the multiplex PCR reads anew with MiXCR; each CDR3 protein has one entry. Counted here are some 300,000 distinct CDR3 sequences, roughly a fifth occurring once; the ten biggest clones make up about 56%. Time point given: persistent/refractory GD, antithyroid drugs over 5 years with positive TRAb. The TCR library was prepared using RNA isolated from PBMCs. The sequenced sample was peripheral blood mononuclear cells (PBMCs), obtained when the disease was refractory, from a patient treated with antithyroid drugs. All receptors derive from a female donor with Graves disease.

V gene TRBV6-2 or TRBV6-3 combines with J gene TRBJ1-2; 10 nucleotides match TRBD1. The CDR3 is made up of 14 amino acids. In germline, CDR1 is MNHEY, CDR2 SVGEGT. The V gene end was trimmed by 7 bases and the J gene end by 6 bases; junction bases not matched to a gene: 8. In DNA, the CDR3 is TGTGCCAGCACCCAGACAGGGGGCGGAGATGGCTACACCTTC. This sequence encodes CASTQTGGGDGYTF.

The chain uses TRBV5-4 and TRBJ1-2, with D uncertain. The ends were cut back, 0 bases at V and 6 bases at J, with 12 bases in the middle. The CDR3 spans 14 residues. Germline-derived CDR1 and CDR2 are SGHNT and YYREEE (reference sequence). The CDR3 coding sequence is TGTGCCAGCAGCTTGGGACGGATAGACGATGGCTACACCTTC. This gives the protein CASSLGRIDDGYTF.

This clonotype showed up just a few times. This chain uses TRBV20-1 with TRBJ2-7, with 11 nucleotides matching TRBD2. Germline lookup yields CDR1 DFQATT and CDR2 SNEGSKA (reference sequence). There are 16 residues in the CDR3. Trimming removed 4 bases from V and 1 base from J; junction bases left unmatched: 9. CDR3 DNA sequence: TGCAGTGCTATTCACCCGGGGACTAGCGGATCCTACGAGCAGTACTTC. As protein: CSAIHPGTSGSYEQYF.

Comments on this clonotype: It may be a read error: a sequence one base away is much more abundant. This chain's CDR3 is CASSYGTETQYF. CDR3 DNA: TGTGCCAGCAGTTATGGTACGGAGACCCAGTACTTC. The gene calls are TRBV6-4 and TRBJ2-4; unclear D gene. TRBJ2-5 matches the DNA end more closely, so the J call is doubtful. In germline, CDR1 is MRHNA, CDR2 SNTAGT. The CDR3 spans 12 residues.

V gene TRBV20-1 combines with J gene TRBJ2-7; possible D gene TRBD1, 6 bases. The ends were cut back, 0 bases at V and 4 bases at J, with 16 bases in the middle. The germline V gene has CDR1 DFQATT and CDR2 SNEGSKA (reference sequence). The CDR3 sequence is 15 residues long. The CDR3 loop is CSARDIGTTIYEQYF. CDR3 sequence (DNA): TGCAGTGCTAGAGATATCGGGACAACTATTTACGAGCAGTACTTC.

This clonotype was seen ten or more times. The chain employs TRBV24-1 and TRBJ2-5, with D possibly being TRBD2 (5 bases). V lost 1 base and J lost 4, with 12 bases in between. This CDR3 is built from 15 residues. Germline values: CDR1 KGHDR, CDR2 SFDVKD. As DNA, the CDR3 is TGTGCCACCAGTGATTTCGCCAGCGGACGAGAGACCCAGTACTTC. The encoded protein is CATSDFASGRETQYF.

This chain uses TRBV20-1 with TRBJ2-7; tentative D call: TRBD2 (6 bases). V shed 3 bases and J shed 6 bases, with 12 bases lying between them. CDR1 and CDR2 from the germline V gene are DFQATT and SNEGSKA (reference sequence). CDR3 length: 12 amino acids. The CDR3 here is CSASRETGEQYF. DNA of the CDR3: TGCAGTGCTAGTCGGGAGACTGGCGAGCAGTACTTC.

In its sample, this clonotype was seen many times. The V call is TRBV28, the J call TRBJ1-5; D gene ambiguous. This CDR3 region has 14 residues. V lost 2 bases to trimming and J lost 5 bases, with 10 bases between them. The germline gives CDR1 MDHEN, CDR2 SYDVKM. CDR3 sequence (DNA): TGTGCCAGCAGTTTAGTGAGGGTGGATCAGCCCCAGCATTTT. Translating it yields CASSLVRVDQPQHF.

The chain employs TRBV18 and TRBJ2-5, with D possibly being TRBD1 (5 bases). The V end was cut by 2 bases, the J end by 7 bases, with 29 bases between. The CDR3 loop spans 19 amino acids. Germline CDR1 reads KGHSH; CDR2 reads LQKENI. The CDR3 loop is CASSPVMQGASAGEGTQYF. CDR3 coding DNA: TGTGCCAGCTCACCAGTCATGCAGGGCGCGAGCGCTGGGGAAGGGACCCAGTACTTC. Looking up the rest from reference TRBV18 and TRBJ2-5 gives the full variable domain: NAGVMQNPRHLVRRRGQEARLRCSPMKGHSHVYWYRQLPEEGLKFMVYLQKENIIDESGMPKERFSAEFPKEGPSILRIQQVVRGDSAAYFCASSPVMQGASAGEGTQYFGPGTRLLVL.

Many counts were recorded for this clonotype. V and J are TRBV16 and TRBJ1-2; D remains unclear. This CDR3 spans 14 amino acids. Trimming cost V 1 base and J 5 bases, with 11 bases left between them. Germline loops: CDR1 KGHSY, CDR2 FQNENV. In nucleotides, the CDR3 is TGTGCCAGCAGCCAATTTATGCGGGAGTATGGCTACACCTTC. Residues: CASSQFMREYGYTF.

This clonotype came up a few times. The J gene is TRBJ2-7, the V gene TRBV27; perhaps TRBD2 as D (5 bases). Deletions cut 0 bases from V and 2 bases from J, with 11 bases between. CDR1 and CDR2 from the germline V gene are MNHEY and SMNVEV (reference sequence). The CDR3 is made up of 15 amino acids. CDR3 in DNA: TGTGCCAGCAGTTTATCGCTGGCGGGCGCCTACGAGCAGTACTTC. Its translation: CASSLSLAGAYEQYF.

The chain has TRBV7-9 and TRBJ2-6; D gene ambiguous. The CDR3 contains 14 residues. V was trimmed by 5 bases and J by 5 bases, leaving 10 bases between them. Per germline, CDR1 SEHNR and CDR2 FQNEAQ (reference sequence). The CDR3 nucleotides read TGTGCCAGCAGCCCAGAGTTTCGGGCCAACGTCCTGACTTTC. It yields the protein CASSPEFRANVLTF.

The chain uses TRBV7-2 and TRBJ2-2; the D is unclear. This CDR3 is built from 19 residues. The V end was cut by 5 bases, the J end by 0 bases, with 22 bases between. CDR1 and CDR2 from the germline V gene are SGHTA and FQGNSA. The CDR3 sequence: CASSAAQQPRPPNTGELFF. The CDR3, as DNA: TGTGCCAGCAGCGCTGCCCAACAGCCGAGACCACCGAACACCGGGGAGCTGTTTTTT.

In this sample, this clonotype turned up many times. CDR3 protein: CASSQGDQPQHF. The DNA for the CDR3 is TGTGCCAGCAGCCAAGGGGACCAGCCCCAGCATTTT. The V and J genes are TRBV3-1 and TRBJ1-5, with D perhaps TRBD1 (5 bases). Deletions cut 1 base from V and 7 bases from J, with 5 bases between. The germline V gene encodes CDR1 LGHDT and CDR2 YNNKEL (reference sequence). The CDR3 is 12 residues long.

The CDR3 here is CASSLVVHNEQFF. CDR3 bases: TGTGCCAGCAGCTTAGTAGTCCACAATGAGCAGTTCTTC. The chain links TRBV7-2 to TRBJ2-1, with D unclear. Per germline, CDR1 SGHTA and CDR2 FQGNSA. The CDR3 contains 13 residues. The V gene lost 1 base and the J gene lost 5 bases, with 6 bases spanning the gap.

There are a few counts of this clonotype. The rearrangement joins TRBV20-1 to TRBJ2-7, with TRBD1 matching 12 bases. Germline assignment: CDR1 DFQATT and CDR2 SNEGSKA (reference sequence). This CDR3 has 18 amino acids. The ends lost 3 bases at V and 1 base at J; junction bases unmatched: 13. In DNA form, the CDR3 reads TGCAGTGCTAGGCCGGGACAGGGGGCCTTCCCTAATTCCTACGAGCAGTACTTC. Protein product: CSARPGQGAFPNSYEQYF.

This clonotype appeared a few times. The chain recombines TRBV4-3 with TRBJ2-7; 7 nucleotides agree with TRBD2. V trimming: 0 bases; J trimming: 3 bases; junction bases outside the gene matches: 8. This CDR3 is built from 16 residues. Germline CDR1 LGHNA, CDR2 YSLEER. CDR3 residues: CASSQEAVGLSYEQYF. The CDR3 bases are TGCGCCAGCAGCCAAGAGGCGGTGGGACTAAGCTACGAGCAGTACTTC.

About this clonotype itself: This clone may be a read error of a much larger clone one base away. The chain couples TRBV27 to TRBJ2-2, with 13 bases lining up with TRBD2. The CDR3 runs 20 residues. CDR1 is MNHEY and CDR2 is SMNVEV in the germline V gene (reference sequence). CDR3 in DNA: TGTGCCAGCAGTCCACTACGACTAGCGGGAGGCTTATCCGACACCGGGGAGCCGTTTTTT. It translates to CASSPLRLAGGLSDTGEPFF.

This clonotype was picked up many times. The gene calls are TRBV20-1 and TRBJ1-5, with 7 bases aligning to TRBD1. CDR1 DFQATT and CDR2 SNEGSKA come from the germline V gene (reference sequence). This CDR3 comprises 12 residues. The V and J ends lost 0 bases and 11 bases, in that order; junction bases with no gene match: 4. The CDR3 protein is CSARETGWAQHF. For the CDR3, the DNA is TGCAGTGCTAGAGAGACAGGGTGGGCCCAGCATTTT.

This clonotype occurred many times. The chain uses TRBV28 and TRBJ1-2; D remains unclear. The ends were cut back, 3 bases at V and 5 bases at J, with 10 bases in the middle. CDR1 MDHEN and CDR2 SYDVKM come from the germline V gene. The CDR3 spans 13 residues. The CDR3 region has the DNA TGTGCCAGCAGTTTCCCGATAGAGTATGGCTACACCTTC. Residues: CASSFPIEYGYTF.

J is TRBJ1-2 and V is TRBV20-1; 8 bases line up with TRBD1. The CDR3 is 15 residues long. The germline V gene has CDR1 DFQATT and CDR2 SNEGSKA (reference sequence). The trim removed 4 bases at V and 5 bases at J, leaving 12 bases unmatched. Here the CDR3 reads CSATGQGRSGYGYTF. CDR3 in DNA: TGCAGTGCTACTGGACAGGGCCGTTCTGGGTATGGCTACACCTTC.

This clonotype has ten or more counts. V is TRBV12-3 or TRBV12-4 and J is TRBJ1-1; 10 nucleotides agree with TRBD1. V lost 5 bases, J lost 5 bases, and 11 bases stayed unmatched. The CDR3 runs to 16 residues. CDR3 sequence reads: CASSHPARTGGTEAFF. DNA for the CDR3: TGTGCCAGCAGTCACCCGGCCAGGACAGGGGGGACTGAAGCTTTCTTT.

In this sample, this clonotype turned up a few times. The genes are TRBV7-9 and TRBJ2-7; no firm D call. V was clipped by 1 base and J by 3 bases, with 16 bases between them. Germline V gives CDR1 SEHNR, CDR2 FQNEAQ (reference sequence). The CDR3 length is 16 residues. The CDR3 DNA reads as TGTGCCAGCAGCTTAGTTCCCGGGCCAGGCTTCTACGAGCAGTACTTC. As protein: CASSLVPGPGFYEQYF. The full variable domain, with the rest looked up from reference TRBV7-9 and TRBJ2-7, is DTGVSQNPRHKITKRGQNVTFRCDPISEHNRLYWYRQTLGQGPEFLTYFQNEAQLEKSRLLSDRFSAERPKGSFSTLEIQRTEQGDSAMYLCASSLVPGPGFYEQYFGPGTRLTVT.

This chain connects TRBV12-3 or TRBV12-4 to TRBJ2-2; 8 bases align to TRBD2. This CDR3 comprises 15 residues. V shed 7 bases and J 2 bases; nucleotides not matched to a gene: 6. CDR3 protein: CASTKTSGNTGELFF. The CDR3 nucleotides read TGTGCCAGCACTAAAACTAGCGGCAACACCGGGGAGCTGTTTTTT.

The J gene is TRBJ2-1, the V gene TRBV6-2 or TRBV6-3, with 9 bases matching TRBD2. CDR1 and CDR2 (germline): MNHEY, SVGEGT. CDR3 length: 15 residues. V lost 5 bases and J lost 6; bases outside the gene matches: 8. The CDR3: CASSTLAGDPNEQFF. CDR3 sequence (DNA): TGTGCCAGCAGTACATTAGCGGGAGACCCCAATGAGCAGTTCTTC.

This chain joins TRBV28 and TRBJ1-4; no definite D call. From germline, CDR1 is MDHEN and CDR2 SYDVKM. The CDR3 sequence is 13 residues long. Trimming removed 8 bases from V and 8 bases from J, with 15 bases in between. The CDR3 here is CASRRPGGEKLFF. CDR3 DNA: TGTGCCAGCCGACGGCCAGGAGGGGAAAAACTGTTTTTT.